One sample yielded the 24 T cell receptor beta chains listed below, sequenced in a study of T cell repertoires in cytomegalovirus infection. TCRdb processed the reads anew with MiXCR; each CDR3 protein has one entry. The sample lists hundreds of thousands of distinct CDR3 sequences, 15% to 20% occurring once. Sample: PBMCs. These receptors originate from a human donor in good health (CMV status not recorded). Some clones in this sample may be carry-over from other donors' samples.

This clonotype was seen repeatedly, ten times or more. V and J are TRBV7-2 and TRBJ2-5, with D perhaps matching TRBD1 (5 bases). From germline, CDR1 is SGHTA and CDR2 FQGNSA. This CDR3 has 15 amino acids. The V gene lost 5 bases and the J gene lost 2 bases, with 15 bases spanning the gap. The CDR3 sequence: CASSPQTGWQETQYF. The CDR3 nucleotides are TGTGCCAGCAGCCCACAAACAGGTTGGCAAGAGACCCAGTACTTC.

This clonotype turned up a few times. This chain connects TRBV20-1 to TRBJ1-2; D gene uncertain. Germline V gene sequence: CDR1 DFQATT, CDR2 SNEGSKA (reference sequence). The V gene lost 0 bases and the J gene lost 12 bases, with 11 bases spanning the gap. The CDR3 extends over 11 amino acids. The CDR3 is CSARDPVRHTF. CDR3 nucleotide sequence: TGCAGTGCTAGAGATCCCGTACGCCACACCTTC.

This chain links TRBV3-1 with TRBJ1-1; no clear D gene. This CDR3 spans 14 amino acids. Germline CDR1 LGHDT, CDR2 YNNKEL (reference sequence). With 6 bases removed from V and 4 bases from J, the gap between germline ends came to 15 bases. The CDR3 here is CASRTLTPVTEAFF. For the CDR3, the DNA is TGTGCCAGCAGGACTTTAACCCCCGTCACTGAAGCTTTCTTT.

The CDR3 DNA follows: TGCAGTGCTAGAACCGGGACAGTCTACTACAATGAGCAGTTCTTC. Translated, it gives CSARTGTVYYNEQFF. This rearrangement joins TRBV20-1 to TRBJ2-1, with 7 positions matching TRBD1. The CDR3 is 15 residues long. Per germline, CDR1 DFQATT and CDR2 SNEGSKA (reference sequence). After removal of 2 bases from V and 3 bases from J, the junction contained 7 bases not matched to a gene.

This clonotype has only a few counts. This sequence joins TRBV7-2 and TRBJ2-3; D might be TRBD2 (5 bases). This CDR3 comprises 15 residues. The V gene lost 4 bases and the J gene lost 1 base, with 12 bases spanning the gap. The germline V gene encodes CDR1 SGHTA and CDR2 FQGNSA. The CDR3: CASSSGGSGTDTQYF. The DNA for the CDR3 is TGTGCCAGCAGCTCCGGAGGTAGCGGCACAGATACGCAGTATTTT.

This clonotype has a handful of counts. V usage is TRBV23-1 and J usage is TRBJ2-1; D not resolved. TRBV23-1 is an ORF, and what it does is uncertain. V lost 2 bases, J lost 8 bases, and 25 bases lay in between. The CDR3 is 18 amino acids. CDR3 sequence (DNA): TGCGCCAGCAGTCAACCGGAAAAGGTTTACCTGAAGCTAGATGAGCAGTTCTTC. This translates into CASSQPEKVYLKLDEQFF.

This clonotype was counted only a few times. The genes are TRBV7-9 and TRBJ2-3; the D gene could be TRBD1 or TRBD2 (6 bases each). Trimming took 7 bases from V and 2 from J, leaving 16 bases between them. CDR3 length: 15 residues. The V gene's germline CDR1 is SEHNR and CDR2 FQNEAQ (reference sequence). The CDR3 region is CASTRSGDNTDTQYF. CDR3 nucleotide sequence: TGTGCCAGCACCAGGTCGGGGGACAACACAGATACGCAGTATTTT.

This clonotype came up many times. The genes are TRBV6-5 and TRBJ2-3; D is unresolved. The CDR3 covers 15 residues. The V gene's germline CDR1 is MNHEY and CDR2 SVGAGI. With 2 bases removed from V and 0 bases from J, the gap between germline ends came to 9 bases. CDR3 loop: CASSYDRRSTDTQYF. CDR3 sequence (DNA): TGTGCCAGCAGTTACGACCGCCGTAGCACAGATACGCAGTATTTT.

This clonotype was counted between two and nine times. V is TRBV20-1 and J is TRBJ2-7, with a weak D call TRBD1 (5 bases). The CDR3 spans 13 residues. V was shortened by 5 bases and J by 0 bases, with 11 bases between the two germline ends. Germline V gives CDR1 DFQATT, CDR2 SNEGSKA (reference sequence). CDR3 sequence (DNA): TGCAGTGCTCTCGGCGGACACTCCTACGAGCAGTACTTC. Its translation: CSALGGHSYEQYF.

This clonotype occurred many times. The chain couples TRBV5-1 to TRBJ1-1; D is possibly TRBD1 (6 bases). Deletions cut 4 bases from V and 1 base from J, with 11 bases between. This CDR3 is built from 14 residues. Germline lookup yields CDR1 SGHRS and CDR2 YFSETQ. This CDR3 reads CASSDGTTNTEAFF. As DNA, the CDR3 is TGCGCCAGCAGCGACGGGACAACGAACACTGAAGCTTTCTTT.

This clonotype was seen a handful of times. The V gene is TRBV6-1, the J gene TRBJ2-7, with 7 bases aligning to TRBD2. Germline loops: CDR1 MNHNS, CDR2 SASEGT. Trimming removed 6 bases from V and 3 bases from J; junction bases left unmatched: 5. This CDR3 is built from 13 residues. The CDR3 region is CASRVRGDYEQYF. CDR3 sequence (DNA): TGTGCCAGCAGGGTTCGGGGGGACTACGAGCAGTACTTC.

A few counts support this clonotype. J is TRBJ1-1 and V is TRBV7-2, with D possibly TRBD1 on 6 matching bases. Trimming removed 3 bases at V and 0 bases at J, with 8 bases between. The V gene's germline CDR1 is SGHTA and CDR2 FQGNSA. The CDR3 has 14 residues. DNA of the CDR3: TGTGCCAGCAGCTTTAACAGGGTGAACACTGAAGCTTTCTTT. Translation: CASSFNRVNTEAFF.

This clonotype was recorded many times. This chain joins TRBV12-3 or TRBV12-4 and TRBJ2-5; D possibly corresponds to TRBD1 (6 bases). The CDR3 length is 15 residues. Between the trimmed V and J ends, which lost 0 bases and 4 bases, there was a span of 12 bases. The CDR3 nucleotides are TGTGCCAGCAGTTTAGCGCAGGGGTGGGGAGAGACCCAGTACTTC. This sequence encodes CASSLAQGWGETQYF.

This clonotype has at least ten counts. This chain links TRBV7-2 with TRBJ2-7, with 12 bases fitting TRBD2. Germline V gene lookup returns CDR1 SGHTA and CDR2 FQGNSA. V was clipped by 5 bases and J by 2 bases; unmatched bases: 7. This CDR3 is built from 16 residues. The CDR3 here is CASSVASGGAPYEQYF. CDR3 coding DNA: TGTGCCAGCAGCGTGGCTAGCGGGGGGGCGCCCTACGAGCAGTACTTC.

This clonotype showed up many times. J is TRBJ2-2 and V is TRBV18, with TRBD2 identical over 7 bases. V lost 1 base and J lost 0; bases outside the gene matches: 5. Germline CDR1 is KGHSH and CDR2 is LQKENI. This CDR3 comprises 17 residues. The CDR3 DNA reads as TGTGCCAGCTCACCACTGGGAGGGAGAACGAACACCGGGGAGCTGTTTTTT. Translating it yields CASSPLGGRTNTGELFF. The complete variable domain, with remaining parts taken from reference TRBV18 and TRBJ2-2, reads NAGVMQNPRHLVRRRGQEARLRCSPMKGHSHVYWYRQLPEEGLKFMVYLQKENIIDESGMPKERFSAEFPKEGPSILRIQQVVRGDSAAYFCASSPLGGRTNTGELFFGEGSRLTVL.

This clonotype was observed at least ten times. The chain uses TRBV7-2 and TRBJ2-7; D uncertain. The CDR3 length is 14 residues. Germline CDR1 reads SGHTA; CDR2 reads FQGNSA. V was cut by 2 bases and J by 4 bases, with 12 bases left in between. The CDR3 sequence is CASSLTARPYEQYF. CDR3 sequence (DNA): TGTGCCAGCAGCTTAACTGCTAGACCGTACGAGCAGTACTTC. The full variable domain, with the rest looked up from reference TRBV7-2 and TRBJ2-7, is GAGVSQSPSNKVTEKGKDVELRCDPISGHTALYWYRQSLGQGLEFLIYFQGNSAPDKSGLPSDRFSAERTGGSVSTLTIQRTQQEDSAVYLCASSLTARPYEQYFGPGTRLTVT.

The gene calls are TRBV7-9 and TRBJ2-1; 8 bases agree with TRBD1. With V trimmed by 5 bases and J by 7 bases, 7 bases remained unmatched. This CDR3 has 14 amino acids. Germline CDR1 SEHNR, CDR2 FQNEAQ (reference sequence). The DNA for the CDR3 is TGTGCCAGCAGCCACAGGGGGATTGGGAATGAGCAGTTCTTC. Translating gives CASSHRGIGNEQFF.

This clonotype was observed at least ten times. The V call is TRBV12-3 or TRBV12-4, the J call TRBJ2-7; TRBD2 aligns across 8 bases. The CDR3 extends over 15 amino acids. V shed 6 bases and J 0 bases; nucleotides not matched to a gene: 7. As DNA, the CDR3 is TGTGCCAGCAGGTCCACTGGGACTAGCTCCTACGAGCAGTACTTC. Protein sequence: CASRSTGTSSYEQYF.

The chain has TRBV5-4 and TRBJ2-1; 11 positions agree with TRBD1. The CDR3 spans 16 residues. Germline-derived CDR1 and CDR2 are SGHNT and YYREEE (reference sequence). Losses at the gene ends were 3 bases for V and 10 bases for J; bases not matched to a gene: 12. In DNA, the CDR3 is TGTGCCAGCAGCTCCCCGCCGGGACAGGGGGTTTTGGAGCAGTTCTTC. This sequence encodes CASSSPPGQGVLEQFF.

This clonotype appeared many times. V usage is TRBV12-3 or TRBV12-4 and J usage is TRBJ2-3, with D perhaps matching TRBD1 or TRBD2 (6 bases each). The CDR3 loop spans 14 amino acids. V was cut by 5 bases and J by 0 bases, with 9 bases left in between. In DNA, the CDR3 is TGTGCCAGCAGTAGGGGGGTTAGCACAGATACGCAGTATTTT. Amino acid sequence: CASSRGVSTDTQYF.

In its sample, this clonotype was seen many times. The rearrangement links TRBV7-8 to TRBJ1-6; TRBD1 might be the D (5 bases). Germline V gene data show CDR1 as SGHVS and CDR2 as FQNEAQ. Trimming left V 1 base short and J 3 bases short, with 10 bases between. The CDR3 has 16 residues. The CDR3 spells CASSLGAGNYNSPLHF. DNA for the CDR3: TGTGCCAGCAGCTTAGGGGCAGGGAACTATAATTCACCCCTCCACTTT.

Ten or more counts support this clonotype. The chain combines TRBV7-2 with TRBJ1-1, with unresolved D. In germline, CDR1 is SGHTA, CDR2 FQGNSA. V lost 5 bases to trimming and J lost 3 bases, with 13 bases between them. The CDR3 covers 14 residues. CDR3 sequence reads: CASSVTLADTEAFF. CDR3 DNA: TGTGCCAGCAGCGTGACCCTTGCGGACACTGAAGCTTTCTTT.

This clonotype was seen a few times. V usage is TRBV12-3 or TRBV12-4 and J usage is TRBJ2-1; D gene ambiguous. This CDR3 contains 15 residues. V lost 2 bases and J lost 5, with 13 bases in between. CDR3: CASSLRSGANNEQFF. The CDR3 DNA sequence: TGTGCCAGCAGTTTAAGGTCAGGAGCTAACAATGAGCAGTTCTTC.

There are a few counts of this clonotype. The rearrangement links TRBV5-4 to TRBJ1-1, with 11 nucleotides matching TRBD1. V was clipped by 0 bases and J by 3 bases; unmatched bases: 1. CDR1 is SGHNT, CDR2 YYREEE, per germline (reference sequence). This CDR3 has 15 amino acids. CDR3 sequence (DNA): TGTGCCAGCAGCTTGGGGGGACAGGGGGACACTGAAGCTTTCTTT. Residues: CASSLGGQGDTEAFF.